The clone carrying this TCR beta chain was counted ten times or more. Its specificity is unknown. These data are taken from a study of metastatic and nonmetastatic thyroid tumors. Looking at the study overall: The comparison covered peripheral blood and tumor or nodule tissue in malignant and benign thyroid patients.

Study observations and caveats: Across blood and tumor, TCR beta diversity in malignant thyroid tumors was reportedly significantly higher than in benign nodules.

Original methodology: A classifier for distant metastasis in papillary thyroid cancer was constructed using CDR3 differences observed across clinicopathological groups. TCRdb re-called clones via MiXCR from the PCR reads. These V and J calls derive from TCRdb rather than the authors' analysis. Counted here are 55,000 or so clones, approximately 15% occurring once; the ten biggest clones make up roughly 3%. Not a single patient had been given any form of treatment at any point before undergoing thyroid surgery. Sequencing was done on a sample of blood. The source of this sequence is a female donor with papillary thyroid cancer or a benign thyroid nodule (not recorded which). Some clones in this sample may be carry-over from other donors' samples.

The CDR3 region is CASSPGAGSNQPQHF. The DNA of the CDR3 is TGTGCCAGCAGCCCTGGGGCAGGATCCAATCAGCCCCAGCATTTT. J is TRBJ1-5 and V is TRBV5-6, with D perhaps TRBD1 (5 bases). V was shortened by 4 bases and J by 3 bases, with 14 bases between the two germline ends. CDR1 and CDR2 from the germline V gene are SGHDT and YYEEEE. The CDR3 is 15 residues long.